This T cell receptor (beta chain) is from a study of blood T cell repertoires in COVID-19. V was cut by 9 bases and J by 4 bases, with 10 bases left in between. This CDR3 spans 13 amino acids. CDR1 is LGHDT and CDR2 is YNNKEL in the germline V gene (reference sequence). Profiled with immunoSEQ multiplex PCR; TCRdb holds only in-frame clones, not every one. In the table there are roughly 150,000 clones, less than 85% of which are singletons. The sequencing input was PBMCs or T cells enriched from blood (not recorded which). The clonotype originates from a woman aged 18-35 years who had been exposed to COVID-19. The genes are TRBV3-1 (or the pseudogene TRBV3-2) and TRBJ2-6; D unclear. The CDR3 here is CASRLEGANVLTF. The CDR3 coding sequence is TGTGCCAGTAGGCTGGAGGGGGCCAACGTCCTGACTTTC.